The present entry profiles one TCR beta chain with its context. The sample originates from a study of blood T cell repertoires in COVID-19. Study context: Acute and convalescent COVID-19 samples came from the United States, Italy and Spain. The analysed material was cDNA or gDNA that came from T cells, B-cell-depleted T cells, or PBMCs.

In the authors' workflow: Amplification of reference gene primers provided the estimated nucleated cell counts. Assay used: immunoSEQ multiplex PCR; TCRdb lists only in-frame clones, some missing. V, J and clone size are taken as reported in that table, and D and trimming were inferred from the DNA itself. The sample shows approximately 380,000 clones, 85% of them seen only once. Trimming took 3 bases from V and 1 from J; bases not matched to a gene: 5. The V gene's germline CDR1 is SEHNR and CDR2 FQNEAQ (reference sequence). The CDR3 runs 15 residues. Sequencing was performed on peripheral blood. The clonotype was recovered from a woman under 30 with acute or convalescent COVID-19. The chain recombines TRBV7-9 with TRBJ2-5; TRBD1 matches 7 bases. This chain's CDR3 is CASSFDRDPQETQYF. CDR3 nucleotide sequence: TGTGCCAGCAGCTTCGACAGGGACCCCCAAGAGACCCAGTACTTC.